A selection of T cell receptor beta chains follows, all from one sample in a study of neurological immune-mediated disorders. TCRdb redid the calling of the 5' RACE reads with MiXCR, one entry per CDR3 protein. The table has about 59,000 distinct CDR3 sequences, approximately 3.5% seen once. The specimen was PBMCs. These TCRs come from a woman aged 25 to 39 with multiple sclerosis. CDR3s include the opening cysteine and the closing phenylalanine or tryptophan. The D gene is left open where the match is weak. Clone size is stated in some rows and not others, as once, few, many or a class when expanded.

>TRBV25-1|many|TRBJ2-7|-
CASRRGTYEQYF
TGTGCCAGCAGGCGCGGAACTTACGAGCAGTACTTC
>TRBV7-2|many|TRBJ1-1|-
CASSLSMDRWAFF
TGTGCCAGCAGCTTAAGCATGGATAGGTGGGCTTTCTTT
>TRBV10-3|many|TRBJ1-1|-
CAIKAQGRNTEAFF
TGTGCCATCAAAGCCCAGGGGAGGAACACTGAAGCTTTCTTT
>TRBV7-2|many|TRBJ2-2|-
CASSLVAPDTYTGELFF
TGTGCCAGCAGCTTAGTTGCTCCGGACACATACACCGGGGAGCTGTTTTTT
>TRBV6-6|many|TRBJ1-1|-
CATGVKNTEAFF
TGTGCCACTGGCGTAAAGAACACTGAAGCTTTCTTT
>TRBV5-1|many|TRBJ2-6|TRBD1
CASSGWTGGSGANVLTF
TGCGCCAGCAGCGGTTGGACAGGGGGCTCTGGGGCCAACGTCCTGACTTTC
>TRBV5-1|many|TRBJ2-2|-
CASSLEVTGELFF
TGCGCCAGCAGCTTGGAGGTCACCGGGGAGCTGTTTTTT
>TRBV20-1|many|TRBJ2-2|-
CSASLGSGELFF
TGCAGTGCTAGTTTGGGATCCGGGGAGCTGTTTTTT
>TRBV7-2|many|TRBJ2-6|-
CASSLAVPSGANVLTF
TGTGCCAGCAGCTTAGCGGTCCCCTCTGGGGCCAACGTCCTGACTTTC
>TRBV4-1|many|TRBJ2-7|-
CASSQEDPYEQYF
TGCGCCAGCAGCCAAGAGGATCCCTACGAGCAGTACTTC
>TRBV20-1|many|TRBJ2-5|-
CSARDSLKETQYF
TGCAGTGCTAGAGATTCACTGAAAGAGACCCAGTACTTC
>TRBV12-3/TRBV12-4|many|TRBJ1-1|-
CASSFRKQGETTEAFF
TGTGCCAGCAGTTTCAGAAAACAGGGTGAGACCACTGAAGCTTTCTTT
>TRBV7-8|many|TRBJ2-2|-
CASSGEGRQAANTGELFF
TGTGCCAGCAGCGGAGAAGGGAGACAGGCGGCGAACACCGGGGAGCTGTTTTTT
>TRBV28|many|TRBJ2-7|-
CASSLLWGRTSYEQYF
TGTGCCAGCAGTTTACTGTGGGGACGGACCTCCTACGAGCAGTACTTC
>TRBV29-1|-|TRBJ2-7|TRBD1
CSVGQGEEQYF
TGCAGCGTTGGGCAGGGGGAAGAGCAGTACTTC
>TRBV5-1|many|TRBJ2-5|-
CASRPNRANIRETQYF
TGCGCCAGCAGACCAAACAGGGCTAATATTCGTGAGACCCAGTACTTC
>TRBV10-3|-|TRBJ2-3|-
CAISRGTSTDTQYF
TGTGCCATCAGTCGGGGGACTAGCACAGATACGCAGTATTTT
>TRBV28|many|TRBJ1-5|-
CASSLLPGSKGFGAQNF
TGTGCCAGCAGCCTGCTTCCCGGGTCCAAAGGATTTGGGGCCCAGAATTTT
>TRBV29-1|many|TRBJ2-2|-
CSVIQGTTGELFF
TGCAGCGTCATTCAGGGTACCACCGGGGAGCTGTTTTTT
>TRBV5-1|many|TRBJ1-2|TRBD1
CASSSGTGDKTF
TGCGCCAGCAGCTCCGGGACAGGGGATAAAACCTTC
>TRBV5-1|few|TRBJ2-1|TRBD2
CASSSITGLAGENEQFF
TGCGCCAGCAGCTCGATAACGGGACTAGCGGGGGAAAATGAGCAGTTCTTC
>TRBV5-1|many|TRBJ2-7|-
CASSLLGNYEQYF
TGCGCCAGCAGCTTGTTAGGGAACTACGAGCAGTACTTC
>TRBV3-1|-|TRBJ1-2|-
CASSQVLGYGYTF
TGTGCCAGCAGCCAAGTTCTCGGGTACGGCTACACCTTC
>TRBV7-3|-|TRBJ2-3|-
CASSLMGGNTDTQYF
TGTGCCAGCAGCTTAATGGGGGGAAACACAGATACGCAGTATTTT
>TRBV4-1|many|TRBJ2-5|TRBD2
CASSQGGLAGGQETQYF
TGCGCCAGCAGCCAAGGAGGACTAGCGGGGGGGCAAGAGACCCAGTACTTC
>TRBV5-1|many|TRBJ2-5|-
CASSLEGPETQYF
TGCGCCAGCAGCTTGGAGGGTCCAGAGACCCAGTACTTC
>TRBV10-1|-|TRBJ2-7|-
CASSGGGQEQYF
TGCGCCAGCAGTGGCGGGGGCCAAGAGCAGTACTTC
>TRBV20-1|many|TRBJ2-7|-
CSAISGTEIYEQYF
TGCAGTGCAATCTCCGGGACCGAAATATACGAGCAGTACTTC